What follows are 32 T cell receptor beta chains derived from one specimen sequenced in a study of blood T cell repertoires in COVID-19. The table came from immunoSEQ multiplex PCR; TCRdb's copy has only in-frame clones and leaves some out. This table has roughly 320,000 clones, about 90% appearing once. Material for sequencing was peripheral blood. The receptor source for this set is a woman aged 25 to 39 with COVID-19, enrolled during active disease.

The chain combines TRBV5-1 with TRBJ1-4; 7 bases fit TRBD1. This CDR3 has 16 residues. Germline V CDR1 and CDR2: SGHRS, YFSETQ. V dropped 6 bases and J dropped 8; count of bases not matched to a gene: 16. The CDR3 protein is CASTSTQGGGGEKLFF. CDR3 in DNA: TGCGCCAGCACCTCGACGCAGGGGGGCGGTGGCGAAAAACTGTTTTTT.

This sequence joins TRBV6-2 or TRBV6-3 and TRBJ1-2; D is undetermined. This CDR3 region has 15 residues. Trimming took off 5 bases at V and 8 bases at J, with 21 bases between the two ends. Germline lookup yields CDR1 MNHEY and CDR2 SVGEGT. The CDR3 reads CASSRASYQPGGYTF. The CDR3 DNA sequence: TGTGCCAGCAGTCGGGCCAGTTACCAGCCGGGAGGCTACACCTTC.

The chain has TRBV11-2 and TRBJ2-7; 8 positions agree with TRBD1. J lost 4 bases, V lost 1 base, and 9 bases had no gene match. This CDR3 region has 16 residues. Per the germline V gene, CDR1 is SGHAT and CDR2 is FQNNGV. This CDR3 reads CASSLGTAGGRYEQYF. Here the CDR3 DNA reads TGTGCCAGCAGCTTAGGTACAGCAGGGGGCAGGTACGAGCAGTACTTC.

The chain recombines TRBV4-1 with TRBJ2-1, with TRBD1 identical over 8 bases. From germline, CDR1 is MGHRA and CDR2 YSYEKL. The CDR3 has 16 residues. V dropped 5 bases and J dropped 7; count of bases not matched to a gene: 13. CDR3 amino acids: CASSGVRGQGLNEQFF. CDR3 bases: TGCGCCAGCAGCGGAGTAAGAGGACAGGGTCTGAATGAGCAGTTCTTC.

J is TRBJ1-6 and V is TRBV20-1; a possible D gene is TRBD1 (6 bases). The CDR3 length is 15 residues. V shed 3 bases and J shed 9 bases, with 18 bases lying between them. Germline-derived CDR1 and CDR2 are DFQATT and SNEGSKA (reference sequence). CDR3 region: CSASIGTQHTSPLHF. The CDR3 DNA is TGCAGTGCTAGTATCGGGACACAGCATACTTCACCCCTCCACTTT.

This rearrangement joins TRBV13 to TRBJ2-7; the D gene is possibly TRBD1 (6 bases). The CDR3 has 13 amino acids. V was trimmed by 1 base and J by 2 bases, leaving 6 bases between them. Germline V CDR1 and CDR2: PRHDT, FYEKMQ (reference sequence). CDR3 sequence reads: CASSLDRAYEQYF. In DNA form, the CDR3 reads TGTGCCAGCAGCTTAGACAGGGCCTACGAGCAGTACTTC.

The DNA for the CDR3 is TGTGCCAGCAGCTTAGCGCCGAGGGGGGGCGGTGAAGCTTTCTTT. The encoded protein is CASSLAPRGGGEAFF. The chain recombines TRBV7-9 with TRBJ1-1, with a tentative D call TRBD1 (6 bases). CDR1 is SEHNR and CDR2 is FQNEAQ in the germline V gene (reference sequence). Trimming pared 0 bases from V and 7 bases from J, leaving 15 bases between. The CDR3 has 15 amino acids.

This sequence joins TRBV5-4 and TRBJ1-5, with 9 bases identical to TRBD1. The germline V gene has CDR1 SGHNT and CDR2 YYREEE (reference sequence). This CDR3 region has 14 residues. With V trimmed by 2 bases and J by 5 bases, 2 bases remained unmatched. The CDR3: CASSLQGADQPQHF. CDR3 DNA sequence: TGTGCCAGCAGCTTACAGGGGGCAGATCAGCCCCAGCATTTT.

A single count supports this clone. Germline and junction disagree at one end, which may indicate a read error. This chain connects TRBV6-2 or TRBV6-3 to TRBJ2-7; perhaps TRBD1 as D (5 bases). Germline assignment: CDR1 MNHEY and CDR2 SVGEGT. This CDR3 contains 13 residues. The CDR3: CASSPALDGQFNF. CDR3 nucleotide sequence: TGTGCCAGCAGCCCGGCACTTGATGGACAATTCAACTTC.

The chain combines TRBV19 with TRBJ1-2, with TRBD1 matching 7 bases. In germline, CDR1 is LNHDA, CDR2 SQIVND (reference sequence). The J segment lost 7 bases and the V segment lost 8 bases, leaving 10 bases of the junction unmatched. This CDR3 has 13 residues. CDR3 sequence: CASPTGIRSGYTF. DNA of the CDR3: TGTGCCAGTCCGACAGGGATTAGGAGTGGCTACACCTTC.

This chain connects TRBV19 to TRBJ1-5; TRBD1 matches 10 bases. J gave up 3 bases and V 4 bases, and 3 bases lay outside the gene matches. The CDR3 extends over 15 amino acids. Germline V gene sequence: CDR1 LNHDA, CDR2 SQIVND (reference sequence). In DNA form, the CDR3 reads TGTGCCAGTAGTACGACAGGGGGCTACAATCAGCCCCAGCATTTT. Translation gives CASSTTGGYNQPQHF. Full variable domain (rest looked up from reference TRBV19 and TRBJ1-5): DGGITQSPKYLFRKEGQNVTLSCEQNLNHDAMYWYRQDPGQGLRLIYYSQIVNDFQKGDIAEGYSVSREKKESFPLTVTSAQKNPTAFYLCASSTTGGYNQPQHFGDGTRLSIL.

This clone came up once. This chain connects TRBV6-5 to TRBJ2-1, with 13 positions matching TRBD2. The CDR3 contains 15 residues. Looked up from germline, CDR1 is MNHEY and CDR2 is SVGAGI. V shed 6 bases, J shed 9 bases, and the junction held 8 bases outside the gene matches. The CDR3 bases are TGTGCCAGCAGAGGCGGACTAGCGGGGGTAGGTGAGCAGTTCTTC. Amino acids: CASRGGLAGVGEQFF.

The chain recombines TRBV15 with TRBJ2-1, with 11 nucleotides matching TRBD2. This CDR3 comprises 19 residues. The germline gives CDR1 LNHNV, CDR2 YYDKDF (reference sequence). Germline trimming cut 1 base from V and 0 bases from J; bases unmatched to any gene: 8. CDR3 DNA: TGTGCCACCAGCAGAGCACCTAGCGGGGGGTCGAGCTCCTACAATGAGCAGTTCTTC. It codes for CATSRAPSGGSSSYNEQFF.

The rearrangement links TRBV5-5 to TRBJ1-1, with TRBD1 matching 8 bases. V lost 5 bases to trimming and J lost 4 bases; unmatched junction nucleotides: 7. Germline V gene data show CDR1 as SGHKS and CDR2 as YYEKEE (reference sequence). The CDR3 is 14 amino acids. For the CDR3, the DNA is TGTGCCAGCAGTATGGACAGGGATAGCACTGAAGCTTTCTTT. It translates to CASSMDRDSTEAFF.

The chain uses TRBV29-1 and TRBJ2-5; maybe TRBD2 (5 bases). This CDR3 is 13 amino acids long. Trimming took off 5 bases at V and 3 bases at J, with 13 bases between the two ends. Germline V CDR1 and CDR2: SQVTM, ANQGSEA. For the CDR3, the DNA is TGCAGCGTTCTGGAGGCATACAAAGAGACCCAGTACTTC. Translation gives CSVLEAYKETQYF.

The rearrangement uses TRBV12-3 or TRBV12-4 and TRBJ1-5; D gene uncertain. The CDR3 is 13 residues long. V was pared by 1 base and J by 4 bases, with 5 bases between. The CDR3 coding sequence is TGTGCCAGCAGTTTAGGGACTAATCAGCCCCAGCATTTT. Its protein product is CASSLGTNQPQHF.

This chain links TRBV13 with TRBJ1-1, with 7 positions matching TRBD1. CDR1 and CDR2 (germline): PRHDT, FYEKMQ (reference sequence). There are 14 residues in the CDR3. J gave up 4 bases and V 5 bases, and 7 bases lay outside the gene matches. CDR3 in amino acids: CASSKTSGGTEAFF. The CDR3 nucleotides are TGTGCCAGCAGCAAGACCTCAGGGGGCACTGAAGCTTTCTTT.

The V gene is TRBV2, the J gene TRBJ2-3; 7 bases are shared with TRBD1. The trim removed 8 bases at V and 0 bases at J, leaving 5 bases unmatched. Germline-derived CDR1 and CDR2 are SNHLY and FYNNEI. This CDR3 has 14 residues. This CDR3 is CASVGDSSTDTQYF. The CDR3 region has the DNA TGTGCCAGCGTGGGGGACAGCAGCACAGATACGCAGTATTTT. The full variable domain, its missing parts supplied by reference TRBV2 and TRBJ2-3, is EPEVTQTPSHQVTQMGQEVILRCVPISNHLYFYWYRQILGQKVEFLVSFYNNEISEKSEIFDDQFSVERPDGSNFTLKIRSTKLEDSAMYFCASVGDSSTDTQYFGPGTRLTVL.

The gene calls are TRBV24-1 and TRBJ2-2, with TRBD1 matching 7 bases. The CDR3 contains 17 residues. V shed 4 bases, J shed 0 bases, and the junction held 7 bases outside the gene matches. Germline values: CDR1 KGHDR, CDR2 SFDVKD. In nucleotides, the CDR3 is TGTGCCACCAGTGACGGGACAGCCATCGCGAACACCGGGGAGCTGTTTTTT. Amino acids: CATSDGTAIANTGELFF.

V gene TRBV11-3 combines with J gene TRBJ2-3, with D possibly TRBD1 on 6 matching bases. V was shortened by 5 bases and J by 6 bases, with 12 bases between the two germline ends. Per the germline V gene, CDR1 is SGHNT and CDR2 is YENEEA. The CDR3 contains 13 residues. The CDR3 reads CASSTQGRDTQYF. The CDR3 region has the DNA TGTGCCAGCAGCACTCAGGGGCGGGATACGCAGTATTTT.

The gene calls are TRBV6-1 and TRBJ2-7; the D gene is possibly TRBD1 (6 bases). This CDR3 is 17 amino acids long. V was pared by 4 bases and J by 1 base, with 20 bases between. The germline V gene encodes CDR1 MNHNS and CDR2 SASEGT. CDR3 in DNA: TGTGCCAGCAGTGCCCGTCGAGGGGACACCCTATCCTACGAGCAGTACGTC. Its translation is CASSARRGDTLSYEQYV.

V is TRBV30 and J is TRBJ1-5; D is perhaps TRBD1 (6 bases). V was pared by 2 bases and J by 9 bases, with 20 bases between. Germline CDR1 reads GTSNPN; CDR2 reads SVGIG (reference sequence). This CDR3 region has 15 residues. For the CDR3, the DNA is TGTGCCTGGAGTTCAGAGATACAGGGCCTCAGGCCCCAGCATTTT. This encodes CAWSSEIQGLRPQHF.

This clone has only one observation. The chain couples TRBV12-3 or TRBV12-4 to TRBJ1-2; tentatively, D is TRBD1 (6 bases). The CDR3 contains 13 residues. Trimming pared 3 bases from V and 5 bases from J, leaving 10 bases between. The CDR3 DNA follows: TGTGCCAGCAGTTTTATCCAGGGGTATGGCTACACCTTC. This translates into CASSFIQGYGYTF.

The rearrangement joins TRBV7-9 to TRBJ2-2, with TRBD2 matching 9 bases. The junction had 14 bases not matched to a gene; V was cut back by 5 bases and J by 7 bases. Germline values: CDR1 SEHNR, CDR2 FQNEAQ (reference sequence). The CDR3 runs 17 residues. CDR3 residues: CASSPGRAGGPGGELFF. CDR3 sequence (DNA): TGTGCCAGCAGCCCCGGTAGGGCGGGGGGGCCCGGCGGGGAGCTGTTTTTT.

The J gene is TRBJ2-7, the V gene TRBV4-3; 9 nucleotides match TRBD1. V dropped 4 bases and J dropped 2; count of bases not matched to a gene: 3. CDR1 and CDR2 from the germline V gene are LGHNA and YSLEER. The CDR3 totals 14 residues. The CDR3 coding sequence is TGCGCCAGCAGCCCCCGGACAGGGGCCTACGAGCAGTACTTC. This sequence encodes CASSPRTGAYEQYF.

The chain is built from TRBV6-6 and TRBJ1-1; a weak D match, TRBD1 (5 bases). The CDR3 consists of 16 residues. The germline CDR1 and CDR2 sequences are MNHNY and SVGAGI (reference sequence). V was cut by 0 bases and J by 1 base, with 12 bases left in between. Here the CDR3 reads CASSYSPGNPNTEAFF. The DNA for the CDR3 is TGTGCCAGCAGTTACTCGCCAGGGAATCCGAACACTGAAGCTTTCTTT.

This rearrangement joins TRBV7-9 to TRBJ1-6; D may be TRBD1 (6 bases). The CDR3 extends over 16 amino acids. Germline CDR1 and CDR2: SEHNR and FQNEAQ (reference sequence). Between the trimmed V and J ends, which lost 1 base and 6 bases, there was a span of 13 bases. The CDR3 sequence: CASSLGLTGGNSPLHF. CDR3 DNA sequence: TGTGCCAGCAGCTTAGGCTTGACAGGAGGTAATTCACCCCTCCACTTT.

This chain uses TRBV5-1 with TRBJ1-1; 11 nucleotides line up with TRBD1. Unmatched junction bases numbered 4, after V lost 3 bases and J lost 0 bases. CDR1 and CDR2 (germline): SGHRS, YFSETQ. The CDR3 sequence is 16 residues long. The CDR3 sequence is CASSWVGQGVNTEAFF. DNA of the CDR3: TGCGCCAGCAGCTGGGTGGGACAGGGGGTGAACACTGAAGCTTTCTTT.

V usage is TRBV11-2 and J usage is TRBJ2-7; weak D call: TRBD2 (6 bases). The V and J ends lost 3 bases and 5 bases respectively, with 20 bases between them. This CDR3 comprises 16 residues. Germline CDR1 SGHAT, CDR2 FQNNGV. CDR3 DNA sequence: TGTGCCAGCAGCTTTGCCTCGTGGAGGGTTCAACACGAGCAGTACTTC. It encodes CASSFASWRVQHEQYF.

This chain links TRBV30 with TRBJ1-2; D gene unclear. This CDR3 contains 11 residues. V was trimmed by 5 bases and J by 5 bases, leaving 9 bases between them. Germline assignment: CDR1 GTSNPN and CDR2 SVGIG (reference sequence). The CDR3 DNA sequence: TGTGCCTGGTCAGTAAAATATGGCTACACCTTC. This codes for CAWSVKYGYTF. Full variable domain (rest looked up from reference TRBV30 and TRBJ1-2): SQTIHQWPATLVQPVGSPLSLECTVEGTSNPNLYWYRQAAGRGLQLLFYSVGIGQISSEVPQNLSASRPQDRQFILSSKKLLLSDSGFYLCAWSVKYGYTFGSGTRLTVV.

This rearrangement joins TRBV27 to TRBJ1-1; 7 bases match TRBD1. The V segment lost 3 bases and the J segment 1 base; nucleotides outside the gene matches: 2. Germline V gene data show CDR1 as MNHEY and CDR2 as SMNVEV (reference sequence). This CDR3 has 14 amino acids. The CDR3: CASSFRDRNTEAFF. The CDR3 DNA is TGTGCCAGCAGTTTTCGGGACAGGAACACTGAAGCTTTCTTT.

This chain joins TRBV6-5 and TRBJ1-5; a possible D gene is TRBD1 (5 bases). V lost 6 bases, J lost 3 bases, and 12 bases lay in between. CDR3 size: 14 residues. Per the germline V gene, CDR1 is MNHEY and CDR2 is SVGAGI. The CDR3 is CASSPTEYNQPQHF. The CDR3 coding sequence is TGTGCCAGCAGCCCGACAGAGTACAATCAGCCCCAGCATTTT.